A single T cell receptor (beta chain) is shown here with its context. The study drew participants aged about 18 to 90 years from fewer than 30 US areas. Each participant's cohort was designated according to participant-reported clinical history. These data come from a study of blood T cell repertoires in COVID-19. Across the whole study: PBMCs, B-cell-depleted T cells, or T cells were the source of the cDNA or gDNA that made up the material.

Deletions cut 7 bases from V and 9 bases from J, with 16 bases between. Germline CDR1 and CDR2: SNHLY and FYNNEI. The CDR3 runs 13 residues. Libraries were prepared by immunoSEQ multiplex PCR; TCRdb keeps only in-frame clonotypes and omits some of them. Of under 150,000 clones detected, almost 80% appear once; the ten largest clones hold under 3%. This receptor was obtained from a woman aged 45-65 years who had recovered from COVID-19. The sequenced material came from PBMCs or T cells enriched from blood (not recorded which). V is TRBV2 and J is TRBJ2-4, with unresolved D. In DNA form, the CDR3 reads TGTGCCAGCATTCGAGTGTTTCAAAGCATTCAGTACTTC. Protein: CASIRVFQSIQYF.